This TCR beta chain was recovered during a study of control samples from healthy donors and cancer patients (dated by TCRdb to the early 2020s). Of note for this clone: The antigen it binds to is not known. No base qualities exist here, and no much larger clone lies one base off it.

The method behind the library was the immunoSEQ multiplex PCR assay. TCRdb provides this immuneACCESS table in a form limited to in-frame rearrangements. Some clones are lacking; in checked studies, under half of them reflect an unresolved V gene, and why the rest are absent is not known. Within this sample are approximately 24,000 clones, with roughly four fifths of them counted one time only. The ten largest clonotypes hold around 23% of the sample. Sequencing was carried out using PBMCs. This clonotype was sampled from a man aged 55 to 69 with colorectal cancer.

CDR3 region: CASRLQEGASNQPQHF. The DNA is TGTGCCAGCAGGCTTCAGGAGGGGGCAAGCAATCAGCCCCAGCATTTT. The sequence joins TRBV5-6 to TRBJ1-5; 7 of the junction bases match TRBD1. The CDR3 runs 16 residues from the cysteine to the phenylalanine. Here the CDR3 DNA is all that survives: 48 bases in frame from base 1. V loses 5 bases at its end and J loses 1 base; junction bases beyond the gene matches: 9. The germline V gene gives CDR1 as SGHDT and CDR2 as YYEEEE.